These T cell receptor beta chains were read from a single sample in a study of T cell responses to AZD1222 COVID-19 vaccine. Generated by immunoSEQ multiplex PCR, the TCRdb table keeps only in-frame clones and is missing some. This table holds more than 110,000 clones, around 92% found once. The sample was peripheral blood, taken 28 days after the second AZD1222 dose. The receptors originated from an adult who received the AZD1222 COVID-19 vaccine. CDR3s include the opening cysteine and the closing phenylalanine or tryptophan. D genes are given only for firm matches. The size field is filled for only some rows; it gives once, few, many or a size class.

TRBJ2-2	.	.	TRBV11-2	TGTGCCAGCAGCTTAGATCTGTCCGGGGAGCTGTTTTTT	CASSLDLSGELFF
TRBJ2-5	TRBD1	.	TRBV5-4	TGTGCCAGCAGCCTACAGGGGGACCAAGAGACCCAGTACTTC	CASSLQGDQETQYF
TRBJ1-2	.	.	TRBV5-1	TGCGCCAGCAGCTTGGGGGCGGGGATGAACACCTTC	CASSLGAGMNTF
TRBJ1-5	.	.	TRBV9	TGTGCCAGCAGCGTAGATGTAGGGAGCAATCAGCCCCAGCATTTT	CASSVDVGSNQPQHF
TRBJ2-7	TRBD1	.	TRBV2	TGTGCCAGCAGCTCCCCCGGGACAGCCATCTACGAGCAGTACTTC	CASSSPGTAIYEQYF
TRBJ2-7	TRBD1	.	TRBV7-6	TGTGCCAGCAGCCCCAAAAGGGACAGGTGGGGCGAGCAGTACTTC	CASSPKRDRWGEQYF
TRBJ2-1	TRBD2	.	TRBV5-5	TGTGCCAGCAGCTTGGGGACTAGCGGGAGGCTCTACAATGAGCAGTTCTTC	CASSLGTSGRLYNEQFF
TRBJ1-5	.	.	TRBV4-1	TGCGCCAGCAGCCAAGAAACAGGGAATAGCAATCAGCCCCAGCATTTT	CASSQETGNSNQPQHF
TRBJ2-7	.	.	TRBV20-1	TGCAGTGCTATTGAACAGGGCAAACTCTCCTACGAGCAGTACTTC	CSAIEQGKLSYEQYF
TRBJ2-1	.	few	TRBV24-1	TGTGCCACCAGTGATGTTGGACAGATCCCGATCCTTTCCAAGCAGTTCTTC	CATSDVGQIPILSKQFF
TRBJ2-2	.	.	TRBV19	TGTGCCAGTAGTATAGAGGGGACGGCCGGGGAGCTGTTTTTT	CASSIEGTAGELFF
TRBJ1-1	TRBD1	once	TRBV6-5	TGTGCCAGCAGAGGACAGGGGATCACTGAAGCTTTCTTT	CASRGQGITEAFF
TRBJ1-1	.	few	TRBV19	TGTGCCAGTAGTGGCGCAGGGGACTATAACACTGAAGCTTTCTTT	CASSGAGDYNTEAFF
TRBJ2-7	.	.	TRBV11-1	TGTGCCAGCAGCTTACAGGTGGAAGAGCAGTACTTC	CASSLQVEEQYF
TRBJ1-2	TRBD1	.	TRBV18	TGTGCCAGCTCACCACGGGAGGGGGCTGAGAATGGCTACACCTTC	CASSPREGAENGYTF
TRBJ2-7	TRBD1	.	TRBV5-6	TGTGCCAGCAGCTTTGCCAGGGGGAGCGAGCAGTACTTC	CASSFARGSEQYF
TRBJ1-5	TRBD1	.	TRBV19	TGTGCCAGTACCATACAGGGGGCTGGCAATCAGCCCCAGCATTTT	CASTIQGAGNQPQHF
TRBJ2-2	.	.	TRBV27	TGTGCCAGCAGTCCCTACAAAGATCATGCGAACACCGGGGAGCTGTTTTTT	CASSPYKDHANTGELFF
TRBJ1-2	.	once	TRBV7-9	TGTGCCAGCAGCTTAACAGCGGATGGCTACACCTTC	CASSLTADGYTF
TRBJ1-1	TRBD1	once	TRBV15	TGTGCCACCAGCAAATCCCGGGACAGGGTTACTGAAGCTTTCTTT	CATSKSRDRVTEAFF
TRBJ2-7	TRBD2	.	TRBV4-1	TGCGCCAGCAGCCCTAGCGGCAGAAGGTTTAACGAGCAGTACTTC	CASSPSGRRFNEQYF
TRBJ1-1	.	.	TRBV19	TGTGCCAGTAAAAGGGACACGGAATCGATGACTGAAGCTTTCTTT	CASKRDTESMTEAFF
TRBJ2-1	.	.	TRBV14	TGTGCCAGCAGCGCCATACCGGGACACAATGAGCAGTTCTTC	CASSAIPGHNEQFF
TRBJ2-1	.	once	TRBV9	TGTGCCAGCAGCGTAGCTGGGGATGAGCAGTTCTTC	CASSVAGDEQFF
TRBJ1-2	.	.	TRBV10-3	TGTGCCATATTCAAGGATAACTATGGCTACACCTTC	CAIFKDNYGYTF
TRBJ2-6	.	.	TRBV2	TGTGCCAGCAGTGAACGGTCCAGGGAGGCCAACGTCCTGACTTTC	CASSERSREANVLTF
TRBJ1-1	TRBD1	.	TRBV5-1	TGCGCCAGCAGCTCAGCCGGGACAGGATCGCTCATGAACACTGAAGCTTTCTTT	CASSSAGTGSLMNTEAFF
TRBJ1-6	TRBD1	.	TRBV19	TGTGCCAGTAGTATTGGGCGACAGGGCCTACCGTATAATTCACCCCTCCACTTT	CASSIGRQGLPYNSPLHF
TRBJ2-1	TRBD2	.	TRBV19	TGTGCCAGTAGTACTACTAGCGGGACCTACAATGAGCAGTTCTTC	CASSTTSGTYNEQFF
TRBJ1-1	.	.	TRBV5-1	TGCGCCAGCACCCAGGGGCAGGGACCTGAAGCTTTCTTT	CASTQGQGPEAFF
TRBJ1-3	.	once	TRBV28	TGTGCCAGCGGCCGACGCGGAAACACCATATATTTT	CASGRRGNTIYF
TRBJ2-7	.	.	TRBV28	TGTGCCAGCACCAATGAGGGGCGGGTCTACGAGCAGTACTTC	CASTNEGRVYEQYF
TRBJ1-6	.	.	TRBV11-3	TGTGCCAGCAGCTTAAGCCAGGGCCCCCTCCACTTT	CASSLSQGPLHF
TRBJ1-1	.	.	TRBV29-1	TGCAGCGTCAGGGGAGGGGGCACTGAAGCTTTCTTT	CSVRGGGTEAFF
TRBJ1-1	.	few	TRBV24-1	TGTGCCACCAGTGCCGGGGGTGGTACTGAAGCTTTCTTT	CATSAGGGTEAFF
TRBJ2-1	.	.	TRBV25-1	TGTGCCAGTACGGACACTCTGTACAATGAGCAGTTCTTC	CASTDTLYNEQFF
TRBJ2-1	.	.	TRBV5-4	TGTGCCAGCAGCTTGGTTCACAATGAGCAGTTCTTC	CASSLVHNEQFF
TRBJ1-4	.	.	TRBV7-8	TGTGCCAGCAGCCCAGGGAGGATATCGGAAAAACTGTTTTTT	CASSPGRISEKLFF
TRBJ2-2	.	.	TRBV24-1	TGTGCCACCAGTGATTTTTTGGGAGCCGGGGAGCTGTTTTTT	CATSDFLGAGELFF
TRBJ2-1	.	.	TRBV2	TGTGCCAGCGTTGAGCGGCGGGGGCGTTACAATGAGCAGTTCTTC	CASVERRGRYNEQFF
TRBJ1-6	.	.	TRBV30	TGTGCCTGGAATCGGGCCAGGGCTGATTCACCCCTCCACTTT	CAWNRARADSPLHF
TRBJ1-5	TRBD1	.	TRBV27	TGTGCCAGCAGTTTTCTAGCCCCAAGACAGGGGAGCAATCAGCCCCAGCATTTT	CASSFLAPRQGSNQPQHF
TRBJ1-1	.	.	TRBV12-3/TRBV12-4	TGTGCCAGCAGTTTGCGGAGGACTGAAGCTTTCTTT	CASSLRRTEAFF